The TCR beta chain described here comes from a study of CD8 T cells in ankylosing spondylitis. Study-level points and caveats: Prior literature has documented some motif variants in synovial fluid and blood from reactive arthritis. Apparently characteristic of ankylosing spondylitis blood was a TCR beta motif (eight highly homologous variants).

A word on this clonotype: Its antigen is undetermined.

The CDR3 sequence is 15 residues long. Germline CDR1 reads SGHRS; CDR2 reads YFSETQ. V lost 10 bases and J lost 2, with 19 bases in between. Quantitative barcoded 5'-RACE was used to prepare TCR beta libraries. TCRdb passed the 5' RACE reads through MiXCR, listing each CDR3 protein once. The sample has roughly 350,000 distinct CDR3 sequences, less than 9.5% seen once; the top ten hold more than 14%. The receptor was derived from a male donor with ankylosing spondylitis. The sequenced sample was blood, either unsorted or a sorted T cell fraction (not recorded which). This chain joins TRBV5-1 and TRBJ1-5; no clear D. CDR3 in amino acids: CAGGAVEGRNQPQHF. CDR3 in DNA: TGCGCCGGCGGAGCGGTAGAGGGTCGCAATCAGCCCCAGCATTTT.